These 26 T cell receptor beta chains were sequenced from one sample in a study of read filtering for tumor transcriptome and immune sequencing. This library used 300 to 450 ng RNA and molecular barcoded adaptors spanning alpha/delta and beta/gamma chains. From the reads, TCRdb called clonotypes with MiXCR, one entry per CDR3 protein. The repertoire includes approximately 59,000 distinct CDR3 sequences, approximately 13% of them detected once, and about a sixth sits in the top ten. The sequenced sample consisted of a population of CD138-negative cells sorted from bone marrow. The receptors derive from a donor at least 40 years old with multiple myeloma.

The chain is built from TRBV12-5 and TRBJ2-5; 9 nucleotides agree with TRBD1. The CDR3 is 15 amino acids. V shed 7 bases and J 1 base; nucleotides not matched to a gene: 7. CDR1 LGHNT and CDR2 FRNRAP come from the germline V gene. The CDR3 spells CASAQGGQGQETQYF. The CDR3 DNA reads as TGTGCTAGTGCCCAGGGGGGACAGGGCCAAGAGACCCAGTACTTC.

This clonotype occurred many times. The genes are TRBV20-1 and TRBJ2-3; D not certain. The CDR3 is 14 residues long. Germline V gives CDR1 DFQATT, CDR2 SNEGSKA (reference sequence). The V end was cut by 3 bases, the J end by 6 bases, with 16 bases between. The CDR3 is CSARDSYKLDTQYF. CDR3 nucleotide sequence: TGCAGTGCTAGGGATTCCTACAAATTGGATACGCAGTATTTT.

About this clonotype itself: Given a far larger clone just one base away, this is likely a sequencing read error. The CDR3 bases are TGTGCCAGCAGCTTAGGCAGGGAGAACACTGAAGCTTTCTTT. This encodes CASSLGRENTEAFF. V is TRBV7-9 and J is TRBJ1-1, with D possibly matching TRBD1 (5 bases). The CDR3 totals 14 residues. V lost 1 base and J 1 base, leaving 7 bases between the germline ends. Germline CDR1 and CDR2: SEHNR and FQNEAQ (reference sequence).

The gene calls are TRBV18 and TRBJ1-4; no clear D. V was cut by 0 bases and J by 6 bases, with 14 bases left in between. The CDR3 extends over 16 amino acids. CDR1 KGHSH and CDR2 LQKENI come from the germline V gene. The CDR3: CASSPPQGGEYEKLFF. Written as DNA, the CDR3 is TGTGCCAGCTCACCACCCCAAGGAGGAGAATATGAAAAACTGTTTTTT.

This clonotype was seen repeatedly, ten times or more. The V and J genes are TRBV20-1 and TRBJ1-5; D gene uncertain. The V end lost 5 bases, the J end lost 7 bases, and 18 bases lay between the germline ends. Looked up from germline, CDR1 is DFQATT and CDR2 is SNEGSKA (reference sequence). The CDR3 covers 14 residues. CDR3 DNA: TGCAGTGCTTCTCGGGCCTTGGCAGAGCAGCCCCAGCATTTT. Translation: CSASRALAEQPQHF.

This clonotype turned up a few times. A much larger clone lies one base from this, so it may be a read error. The V and J genes are TRBV29-1 and TRBJ1-1; possibly TRBD1 for D (6 bases). The CDR3 loop spans 13 amino acids. CDR1 and CDR2 (germline): SQVTM, ANQGSEA. This CDR3 reads CSVGWTANTGAFF. The CDR3 bases are TGCAGCGTTGGATGGACAGCGAACACTGGAGCTTTCTTT.

This clonotype appeared many times. The gene calls are TRBV10-3 and TRBJ2-5; no clear D. V was pared by 3 bases and J by 2 bases, with 4 bases between. The CDR3 sequence is 12 residues long. Germline CDR1 ENHRY, CDR2 SYGVKD. The CDR3 loop reads CAISELQETQYF. DNA of the CDR3: TGTGCCATCAGTGAACTACAAGAGACCCAGTACTTC.

On this clonotype: A much larger clone lies one base from this, so it may be a read error. J is TRBJ1-1 and V is TRBV7-2; D is perhaps TRBD1 (6 bases). CDR3 length: 14 amino acids. Trimming took 2 bases from V and 11 from J, leaving 18 bases between them. Per the germline V gene, CDR1 is SGHTA and CDR2 is FQGNSA. The CDR3 DNA reads TGTGCCAGCAGCTTACTTGGCACCGTAAGGGGGGCTTTCTTT. This gives the protein CASSLLGTVRGAFF.

Ten or more counts support this clonotype. The CDR3 loop is CASSFQGDNSPLHF. CDR3 in DNA: TGTGCCAGCAGTTTCCAGGGGGATAATTCACCCCTCCACTTT. The V gene is TRBV12-3 or TRBV12-4, the J gene TRBJ1-6; 7 bases align to TRBD1. This CDR3 spans 14 amino acids. V lost 3 bases and J lost 5; bases outside the gene matches: 1.

As regards this clonotype: Given a much more abundant clone one base away, this may be a read error. The V and J genes are TRBV19 and TRBJ2-7; D ambiguous. The CDR3 extends over 11 amino acids. Deletions cut 4 bases from V and 4 bases from J, with 5 bases between. Germline V gives CDR1 LNHDA, CDR2 SQIVND (reference sequence). The CDR3 region has the DNA TGTGCCAGTAGTAAAGAGTACGAGCAGTACTTC. This codes for CASSKEYEQYF.

The chain joins TRBV6-1 to TRBJ2-1; D is uncertain. Germline values: CDR1 MNHNS, CDR2 SASEGT. Trimming stripped 3 bases from V and 3 bases from J, with 9 bases between. The CDR3 has 14 residues. The CDR3: CASSDIPVYNEQFF. CDR3 nucleotides: TGTGCCAGCAGTGATATTCCCGTCTACAATGAGCAGTTCTTC.

This clonotype was seen ten or more times. The chain has TRBV20-1 and TRBJ2-2, with D perhaps given as TRBD1 or TRBD2 (5 bases each). The germline V gene encodes CDR1 DFQATT and CDR2 SNEGSKA (reference sequence). The CDR3 runs 14 residues. Trimming removed 0 bases at V and 4 bases at J, with 9 bases between. The DNA for the CDR3 is TGCAGTGCTAGAGAGGGGGTCGGCACCGGGGAGCTGTTTTTT. Residues: CSAREGVGTGELFF.

This clonotype was recorded many times. The chain combines TRBV5-6 with TRBJ2-1, with TRBD1 matching over 10 bases. CDR1 and CDR2 from the germline V gene are SGHDT and YYEEEE. CDR3 length: 18 amino acids. With 3 bases clipped from V and 0 bases from J, the junction kept 9 bases outside the gene matches. CDR3 in amino acids: CASSSRDRGLFSYNEQFF. The CDR3 nucleotides are TGTGCCAGCAGCTCCCGGGACAGGGGACTCTTCTCCTACAATGAGCAGTTCTTC.

This clonotype was recorded many times. The V gene is TRBV7-9, the J gene TRBJ2-1; D is uncertain. Between the trimmed V and J ends, which lost 8 bases and 2 bases, there was a span of 10 bases. Germline assignment: CDR1 SEHNR and CDR2 FQNEAQ (reference sequence). This CDR3 is 13 amino acids long. CDR3 amino acids: CASGLETYNEQFF. The CDR3 DNA sequence: TGTGCCAGCGGGCTTGAGACCTACAATGAGCAGTTCTTC.

This clonotype was seen ten or more times. The chain couples TRBV7-9 to TRBJ2-1; D possibly corresponds to TRBD1 (5 bases). Germline assignment: CDR1 SEHNR and CDR2 FQNEAQ (reference sequence). Trimming shortened V by 2 bases and J by 6 bases, and 14 bases separated the two germline ends. The CDR3 length is 15 residues. The CDR3 region has the DNA TGTGCCAGCAGCTTAAGTCTTCCAGGGTCCAATGAGCAGTTCTTC. It codes for CASSLSLPGSNEQFF.

This clonotype has at least ten counts. The chain carries TRBV2 and TRBJ1-5; TRBD1 is a possible D gene (5 bases). This CDR3 is 15 amino acids long. Trimming took off 6 bases at V and 4 bases at J, with 16 bases between the two ends. Looked up from germline, CDR1 is SNHLY and CDR2 is FYNNEI. CDR3 sequence (DNA): TGTGCCAGCAGCGGGTCTGCGGGACTTAATCAGCCCCAGCATTTT. Its translation: CASSGSAGLNQPQHF.

This clonotype was seen ten or more times. V usage is TRBV10-3 and J usage is TRBJ1-1, with 7 bases fitting TRBD1. J lost 9 bases, V lost 11 bases, and 12 bases had no gene match. The CDR3 covers 12 residues. CDR1 is ENHRY, CDR2 SYGVKD, per germline. The CDR3 DNA is TGTGCCGCCTCACCACAGGGGCGGCAAGCTTTCTTT. As protein: CAASPQGRQAFF.

This clonotype was seen at least ten times. V gene TRBV6-5 combines with J gene TRBJ1-5; D perhaps matches TRBD1 (5 bases). In germline, CDR1 is MNHEY, CDR2 SVGAGI. V lost 7 bases and J lost 3, with 10 bases in between. The CDR3 consists of 13 residues. CDR3 sequence: CASKATVNQPQHF. The DNA for the CDR3 is TGTGCCAGCAAGGCGACAGTCAATCAGCCCCAGCATTTT.

The chain links TRBV19 to TRBJ2-2, with TRBD1 identical over 8 bases. The CDR3 has 16 residues. Trimming took 7 bases from V and 8 from J; bases not matched to a gene: 15. Germline CDR1 reads LNHDA; CDR2 reads SQIVND (reference sequence). Here the CDR3 reads CASIPSGQVYRGELFF. CDR3 nucleotides: TGTGCCAGTATCCCCTCGGGACAGGTGTATAGGGGGGAGCTGTTTTTT.

This clonotype has ten or more counts. The chain recombines TRBV5-1 with TRBJ2-1; no reliable D call. Trimming stripped 4 bases from V and 7 bases from J, with 15 bases between. Germline CDR1 SGHRS, CDR2 YFSETQ. CDR3 length: 14 amino acids. The CDR3 nucleotides read TGCGCCAGCAGCCCCCTGACTGTGGGGAATGAGCAGTTCTTC. As protein: CASSPLTVGNEQFF.

The sample holds many counts of this clonotype. This chain connects TRBV25-1 to TRBJ2-7, with D possibly being TRBD2 (7 bases). There are 14 residues in the CDR3. V lost 3 bases and J lost 7, with 16 bases in between. Germline values: CDR1 MGHDK, CDR2 SYGVNS. The CDR3 loop reads CASSDSRGAGEQYF. For the CDR3, the DNA is TGTGCCAGCAGTGACTCCCGGGGGGCGGGGGAGCAGTACTTC.

In the case of this clonotype: Germline is not matched at one junction end, which may reflect a read error. The V call is TRBV4-1, the J call TRBJ1-1; TRBD1 might be the D (5 bases). Germline loops: CDR1 MGHRA, CDR2 YSYEKL. The CDR3 covers 15 residues. CDR3 DNA sequence: TGCGCCAGCGGCCAAGGACACTCGAGAGACACTGAAGCTTTCTTT. Translated: CASGQGHSRDTEAFF.

This clonotype has ten or more counts. V is TRBV9 and J is TRBJ2-5, with 13 nucleotides matching TRBD2. CDR1 is SGDLS and CDR2 is YYNGEE in the germline V gene. The J segment lost 1 base and the V segment lost 2 bases, leaving 5 bases of the junction unmatched. CDR3 size: 17 residues. The CDR3 spells CASSVGLAGEIQETQYF. CDR3 DNA sequence: TGTGCCAGCAGCGTCGGACTAGCGGGGGAGATCCAAGAGACCCAGTACTTC.

This clonotype was seen at least ten times. This chain uses TRBV10-3 with TRBJ2-5, with D hard to call. Per germline, CDR1 ENHRY and CDR2 SYGVKD. The CDR3 has 14 residues. V was shortened by 2 bases and J by 2 bases, with 9 bases between the two germline ends. The CDR3 DNA follows: TGTGCCATCAGTGAGGGGCAGGAACAAGAGACCCAGTACTTC. As protein: CAISEGQEQETQYF.

The table lists this clonotype with many counts. The chain has TRBV12-3 or TRBV12-4 and TRBJ2-7; perhaps TRBD2 as D (6 bases). Trimming took off 4 bases at V and 6 bases at J, with 16 bases between the two ends. The CDR3 has 14 amino acids. CDR3: CASSSRDSGSEQYF. The CDR3 DNA reads as TGTGCCAGCAGTTCGCGGGACTCGGGTTCCGAGCAGTACTTC.

There are many counts of this clonotype. The chain is built from TRBV7-9 and TRBJ2-5; no clear D gene. Germline V gives CDR1 SEHNR, CDR2 FQNEAQ (reference sequence). Trimming left V 1 base short and J 4 bases short, with 10 bases between. This CDR3 has 14 residues. DNA of the CDR3: TGTGCCAGCAGCTTAGTTCTGTCTGGAGAGACCCAGTACTTC. It yields the protein CASSLVLSGETQYF.